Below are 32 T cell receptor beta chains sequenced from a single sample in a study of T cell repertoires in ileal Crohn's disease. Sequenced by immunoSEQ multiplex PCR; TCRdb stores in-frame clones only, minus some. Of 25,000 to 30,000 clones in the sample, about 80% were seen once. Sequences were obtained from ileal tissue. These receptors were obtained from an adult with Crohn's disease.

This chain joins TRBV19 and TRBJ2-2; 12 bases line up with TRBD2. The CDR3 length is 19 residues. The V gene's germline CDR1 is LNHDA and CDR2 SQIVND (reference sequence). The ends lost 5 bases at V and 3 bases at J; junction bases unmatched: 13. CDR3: CASSFSRTSGRPYTGELFF. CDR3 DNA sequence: TGTGCCAGTAGTTTCTCCCGAACTAGCGGGAGGCCTTACACCGGGGAGCTGTTTTTT.

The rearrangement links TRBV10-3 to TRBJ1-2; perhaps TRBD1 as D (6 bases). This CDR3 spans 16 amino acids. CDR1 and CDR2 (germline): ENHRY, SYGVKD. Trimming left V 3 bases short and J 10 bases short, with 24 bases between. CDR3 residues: CAISEGPSGTGLHYTF. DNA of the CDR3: TGTGCCATCAGTGAAGGTCCCTCGGGAACAGGGCTCCACTACACCTTC.

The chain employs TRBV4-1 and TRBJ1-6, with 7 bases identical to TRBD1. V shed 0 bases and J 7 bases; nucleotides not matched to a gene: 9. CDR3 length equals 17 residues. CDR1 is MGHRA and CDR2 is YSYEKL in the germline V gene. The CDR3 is CASSQDREGTVNSPLHF. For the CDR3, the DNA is TGCGCCAGCAGCCAAGATCGAGAAGGGACAGTCAATTCACCCCTCCACTTT.

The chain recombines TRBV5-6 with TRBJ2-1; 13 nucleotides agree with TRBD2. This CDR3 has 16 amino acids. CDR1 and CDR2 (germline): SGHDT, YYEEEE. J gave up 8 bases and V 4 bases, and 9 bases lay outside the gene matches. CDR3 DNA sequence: TGTGCCAGCAGCCATAAAAGACTAGCGGGAGGAGATGAGCAGTTCTTC. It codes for CASSHKRLAGGDEQFF.

The CDR3: CASSGSAGVMNTEAFF. The CDR3 nucleotides read TGTGCCAGCAGCGGTTCGGCAGGGGTTATGAACACTGAAGCTTTCTTT. The chain links TRBV9 to TRBJ1-1; maybe TRBD1 (6 bases). The CDR3 is 16 amino acids. CDR1 and CDR2 from the germline V gene are SGDLS and YYNGEE. Trimming cost V 3 bases and J 0 bases, with 15 bases left between them.

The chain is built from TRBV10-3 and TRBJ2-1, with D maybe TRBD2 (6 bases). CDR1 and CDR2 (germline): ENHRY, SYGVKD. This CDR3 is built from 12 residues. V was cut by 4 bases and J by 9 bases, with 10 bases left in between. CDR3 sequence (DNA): TGTGCCATCAGTGGGACGGGACTTGAGCAGTTCTTC. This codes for CAISGTGLEQFF.

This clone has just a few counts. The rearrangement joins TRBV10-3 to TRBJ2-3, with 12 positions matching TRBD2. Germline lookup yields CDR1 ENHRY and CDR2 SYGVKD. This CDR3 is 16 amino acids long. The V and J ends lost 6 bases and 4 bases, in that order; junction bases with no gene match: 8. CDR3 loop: CAIRETSGSQADTQYF. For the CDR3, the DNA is TGTGCCATCAGGGAGACTAGCGGGAGTCAGGCAGATACGCAGTATTTT.

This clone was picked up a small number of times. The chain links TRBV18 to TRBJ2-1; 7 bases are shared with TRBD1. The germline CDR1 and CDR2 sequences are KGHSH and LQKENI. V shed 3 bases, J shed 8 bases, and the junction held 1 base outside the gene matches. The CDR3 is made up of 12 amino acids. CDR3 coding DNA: TGTGCCAGCTCACCTACAGGGGATGAGCAGTTCTTC. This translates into CASSPTGDEQFF.

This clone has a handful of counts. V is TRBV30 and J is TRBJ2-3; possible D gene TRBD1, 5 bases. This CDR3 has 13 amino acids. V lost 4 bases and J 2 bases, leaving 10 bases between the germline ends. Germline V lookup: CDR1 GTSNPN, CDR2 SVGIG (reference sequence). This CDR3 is CAWKPGNTDTQYF. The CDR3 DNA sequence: TGTGCCTGGAAGCCAGGGAACACAGATACGCAGTATTTT.

In DNA, the CDR3 is TGTGCCACCGATACAGGGGATAGCAATCAGCCCCAGCATTTT. Encoded protein: CATDTGDSNQPQHF. The J gene is TRBJ1-5, the V gene TRBV6-5; 7 bases match TRBD1. The CDR3 consists of 14 residues. Germline loops: CDR1 MNHEY, CDR2 SVGAGI. V lost 10 bases, J lost 0 bases, and 6 bases stayed unmatched.

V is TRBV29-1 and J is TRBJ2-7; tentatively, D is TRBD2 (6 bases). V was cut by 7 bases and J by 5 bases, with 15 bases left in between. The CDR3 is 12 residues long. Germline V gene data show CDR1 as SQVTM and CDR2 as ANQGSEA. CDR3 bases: TGCAGCGCAATGGGGGGTTGGAACGAGCAGTACTTC. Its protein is CSAMGGWNEQYF.

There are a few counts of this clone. CDR3 nucleotide sequence: TGTGCCAGCAGCGCGCAGGGGACGGCGGGAAACACCATATATTTT. Translated: CASSAQGTAGNTIYF. The chain uses TRBV9 and TRBJ1-3, with a weak D call TRBD1 (6 bases). CDR1 SGDLS and CDR2 YYNGEE come from the germline V gene. The CDR3 spans 15 residues. The V end was cut by 3 bases, the J end by 4 bases, with 14 bases between. The full variable domain, completed using reference TRBV9 and TRBJ1-3, is DSGVTQTPKHLITATGQRVTLRCSPRSGDLSVYWYQQSLDQGLQFLIQYYNGEERAKGNILERFSAQQFPDLHSELNLSSLELGDSALYFCASSAQGTAGNTIYFGEGSWLTVV.

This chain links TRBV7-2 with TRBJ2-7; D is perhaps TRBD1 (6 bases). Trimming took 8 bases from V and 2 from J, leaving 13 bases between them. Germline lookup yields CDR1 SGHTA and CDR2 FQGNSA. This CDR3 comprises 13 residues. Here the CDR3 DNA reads TGTGCCAGCGCTCGGGACACCACCTACGAGCAGTACTTC. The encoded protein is CASARDTTYEQYF.

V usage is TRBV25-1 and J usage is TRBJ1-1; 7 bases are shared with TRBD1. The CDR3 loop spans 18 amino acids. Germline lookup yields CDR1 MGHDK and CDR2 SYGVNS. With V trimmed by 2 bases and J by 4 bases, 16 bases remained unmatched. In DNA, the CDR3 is TGTGCCAGCAGTGAAATGCCGCGCGACAGGGTAGGGTGCACTGAAGCTTTCTTT. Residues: CASSEMPRDRVGCTEAFF.

The CDR3 DNA is TGTGCCAGCAGCTCGAACAGTGGGACTGAAGCTTTCTTT. Residues: CASSSNSGTEAFF. The chain carries TRBV7-3 and TRBJ1-1; D unresolved. Trimming took 4 bases from V and 5 from J, leaving 11 bases between them. The CDR3 runs to 13 residues. CDR1 and CDR2 (germline): SGHTA, FQGTGA.

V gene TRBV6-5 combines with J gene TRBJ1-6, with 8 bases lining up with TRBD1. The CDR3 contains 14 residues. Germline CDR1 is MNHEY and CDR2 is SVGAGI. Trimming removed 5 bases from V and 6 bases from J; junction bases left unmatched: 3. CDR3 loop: CASSRTGINSPLHF. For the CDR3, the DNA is TGTGCCAGCAGTAGGACAGGGATTAATTCACCCCTCCACTTT.

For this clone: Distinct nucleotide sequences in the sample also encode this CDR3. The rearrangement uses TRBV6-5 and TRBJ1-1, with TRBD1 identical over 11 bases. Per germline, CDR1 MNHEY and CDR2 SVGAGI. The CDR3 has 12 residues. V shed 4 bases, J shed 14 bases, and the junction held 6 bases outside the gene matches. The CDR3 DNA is TGTGCCAGCAGTTCACCGGGACAGGGGGGATTCTTT. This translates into CASSSPGQGGFF.

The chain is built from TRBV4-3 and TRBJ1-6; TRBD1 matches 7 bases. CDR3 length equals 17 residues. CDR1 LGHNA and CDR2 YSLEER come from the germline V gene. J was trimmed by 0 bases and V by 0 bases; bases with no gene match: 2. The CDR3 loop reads CASSQDRDSSYNSPLHF. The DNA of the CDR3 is TGCGCCAGCAGCCAAGATCGGGACAGCTCCTATAATTCACCCCTCCACTTT.

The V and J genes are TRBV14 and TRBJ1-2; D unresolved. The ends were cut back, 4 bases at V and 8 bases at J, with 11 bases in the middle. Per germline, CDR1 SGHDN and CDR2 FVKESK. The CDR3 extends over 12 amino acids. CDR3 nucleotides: TGTGCCAGCAGCCCCCACCAGGCCGGCTACACCTTC. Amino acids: CASSPHQAGYTF.

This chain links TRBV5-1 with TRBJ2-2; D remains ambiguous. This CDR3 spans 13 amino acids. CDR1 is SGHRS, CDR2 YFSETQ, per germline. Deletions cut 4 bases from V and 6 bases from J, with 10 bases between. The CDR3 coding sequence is TGCGCCAGCAGCACGGTCCTCCCCGGGGAGCTGTTTTTT. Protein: CASSTVLPGELFF. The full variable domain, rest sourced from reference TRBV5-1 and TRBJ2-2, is KAGVTQTPRYLIKTRGQQVTLSCSPISGHRSVSWYQQTPGQGLQFLFEYFSETQRNKGNFPGRFSGRQFSNSRSEMNVSTLELGDSALYLCASSTVLPGELFFGEGSRLTVL.

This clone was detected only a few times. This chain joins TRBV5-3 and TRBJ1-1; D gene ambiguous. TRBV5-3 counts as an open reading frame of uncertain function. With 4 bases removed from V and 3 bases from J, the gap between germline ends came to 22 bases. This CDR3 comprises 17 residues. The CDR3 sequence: CARSGPLNVEWDTEAFF. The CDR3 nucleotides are TGTGCCAGAAGCGGGCCCCTAAATGTTGAATGGGACACTGAAGCTTTCTTT.

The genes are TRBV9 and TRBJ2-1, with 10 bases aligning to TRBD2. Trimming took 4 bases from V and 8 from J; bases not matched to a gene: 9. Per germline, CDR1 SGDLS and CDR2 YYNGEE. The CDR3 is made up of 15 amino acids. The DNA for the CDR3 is TGTGCCAGCAGCCCTGTAGCGGGAGGTTTCGATGAGCAGTTCTTC. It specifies CASSPVAGGFDEQFF.

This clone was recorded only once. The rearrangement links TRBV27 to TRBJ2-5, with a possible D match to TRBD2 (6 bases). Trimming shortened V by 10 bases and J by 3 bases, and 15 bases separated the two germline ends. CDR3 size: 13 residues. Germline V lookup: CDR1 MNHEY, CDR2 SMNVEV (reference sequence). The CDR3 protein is CATGYWGEETQYF. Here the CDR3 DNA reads TGTGCCACGGGATATTGGGGGGAAGAGACCCAGTACTTC.

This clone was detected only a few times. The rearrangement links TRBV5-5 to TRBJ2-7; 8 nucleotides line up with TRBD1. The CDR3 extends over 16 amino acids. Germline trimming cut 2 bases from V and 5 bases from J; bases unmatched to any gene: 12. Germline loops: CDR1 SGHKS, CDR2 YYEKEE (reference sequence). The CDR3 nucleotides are TGTGCCAGCAGCTTAGCCTGGACAGGGATGAATCACGAGCAGTACTTC. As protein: CASSLAWTGMNHEQYF.

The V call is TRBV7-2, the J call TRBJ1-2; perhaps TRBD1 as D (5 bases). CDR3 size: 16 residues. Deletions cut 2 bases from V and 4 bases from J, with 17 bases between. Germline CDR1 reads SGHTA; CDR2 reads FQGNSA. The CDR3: CASSLSALGQGYGYTF. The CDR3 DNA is TGTGCCAGCAGCTTATCTGCCTTAGGGCAGGGCTATGGCTACACCTTC.

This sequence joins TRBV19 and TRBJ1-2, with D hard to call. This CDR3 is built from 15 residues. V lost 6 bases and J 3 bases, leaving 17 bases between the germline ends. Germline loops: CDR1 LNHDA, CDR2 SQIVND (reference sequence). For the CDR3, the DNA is TGTGCCAGTAGGAAGAGGCTGGAGGAGTACTATGGCTACACCTTC. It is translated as CASRKRLEEYYGYTF.

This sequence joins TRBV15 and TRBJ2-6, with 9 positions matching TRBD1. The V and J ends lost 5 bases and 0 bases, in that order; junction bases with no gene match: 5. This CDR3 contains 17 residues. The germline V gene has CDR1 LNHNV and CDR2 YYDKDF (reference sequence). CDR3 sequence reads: CATSADRGNSGANVLTF. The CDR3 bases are TGTGCCACCAGCGCGGACAGGGGAAACTCTGGGGCCAACGTCCTGACTTTC.

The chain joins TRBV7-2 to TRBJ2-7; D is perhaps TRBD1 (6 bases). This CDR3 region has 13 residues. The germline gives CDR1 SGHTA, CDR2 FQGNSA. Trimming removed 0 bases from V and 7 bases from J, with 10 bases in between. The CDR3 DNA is TGTGCCAGCAGCTTAGCGGGACACGGGGAGCAGTACTTC. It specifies CASSLAGHGEQYF.

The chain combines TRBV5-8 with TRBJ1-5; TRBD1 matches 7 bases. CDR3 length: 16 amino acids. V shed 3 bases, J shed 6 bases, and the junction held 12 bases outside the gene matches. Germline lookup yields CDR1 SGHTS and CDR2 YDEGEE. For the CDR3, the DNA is TGTGCCAGCAGCTCGGCCTGGGCAGGGGGGATTCAGCCCCAGCATTTT. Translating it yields CASSSAWAGGIQPQHF. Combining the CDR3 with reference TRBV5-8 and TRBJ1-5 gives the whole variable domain EAGVTQSPTHLIKTRGQQATLRCSPISGHTSVYWYQQALGLGLQFLLWYDEGEERNRGNFPPRFSGRQFPNYSSELNVNALELEDSALYLCASSSAWAGGIQPQHFGDGTRLSIL.

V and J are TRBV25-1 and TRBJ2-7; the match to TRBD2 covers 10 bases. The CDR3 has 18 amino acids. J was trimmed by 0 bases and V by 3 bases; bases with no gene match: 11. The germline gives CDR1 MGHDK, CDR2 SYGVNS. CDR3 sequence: CASSDPSLAGEVSYEQYF. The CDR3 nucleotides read TGTGCCAGCAGTGATCCGTCGCTAGCGGGGGAAGTCTCCTACGAGCAGTACTTC.

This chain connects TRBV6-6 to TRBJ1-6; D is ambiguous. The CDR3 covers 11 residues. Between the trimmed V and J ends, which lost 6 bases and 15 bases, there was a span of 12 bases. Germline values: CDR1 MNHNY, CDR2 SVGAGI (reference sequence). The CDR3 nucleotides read TGTGCCAGCAGAGACCCAGGCGACCTCCACTTT. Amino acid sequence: CASRDPGDLHF.

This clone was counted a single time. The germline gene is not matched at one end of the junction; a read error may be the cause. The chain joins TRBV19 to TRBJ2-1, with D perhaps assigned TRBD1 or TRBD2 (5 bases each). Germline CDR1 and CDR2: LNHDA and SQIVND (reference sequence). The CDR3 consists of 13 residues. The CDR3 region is CASSLEGHHREFF. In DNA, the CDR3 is TGTGCCAGTAGTCTAGAGGGGCACCACCGGGAGTTCTTC.